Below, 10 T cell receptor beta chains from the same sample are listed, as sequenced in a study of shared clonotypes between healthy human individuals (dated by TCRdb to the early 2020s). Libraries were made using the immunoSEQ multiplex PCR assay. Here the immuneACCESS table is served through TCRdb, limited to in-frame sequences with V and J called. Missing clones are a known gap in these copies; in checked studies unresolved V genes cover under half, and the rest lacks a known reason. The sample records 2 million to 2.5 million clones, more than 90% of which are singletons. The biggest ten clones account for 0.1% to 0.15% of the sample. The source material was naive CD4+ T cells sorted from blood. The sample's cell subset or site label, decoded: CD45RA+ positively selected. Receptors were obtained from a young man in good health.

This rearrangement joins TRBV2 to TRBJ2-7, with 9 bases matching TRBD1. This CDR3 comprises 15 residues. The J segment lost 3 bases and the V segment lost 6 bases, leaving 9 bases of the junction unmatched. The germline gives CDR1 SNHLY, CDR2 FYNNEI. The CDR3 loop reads CASSYRGTGLYEQYF. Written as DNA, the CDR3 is TGTGCCAGCAGCTACCGAGGGACAGGGCTCTACGAGCAGTACTTC.

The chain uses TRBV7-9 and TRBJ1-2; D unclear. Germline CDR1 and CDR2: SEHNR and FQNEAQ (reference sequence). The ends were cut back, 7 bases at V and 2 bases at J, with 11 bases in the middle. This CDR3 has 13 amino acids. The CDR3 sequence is CASKAGLNYGYTF. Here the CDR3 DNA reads TGTGCCAGCAAAGCCGGACTAAACTATGGCTACACCTTC.

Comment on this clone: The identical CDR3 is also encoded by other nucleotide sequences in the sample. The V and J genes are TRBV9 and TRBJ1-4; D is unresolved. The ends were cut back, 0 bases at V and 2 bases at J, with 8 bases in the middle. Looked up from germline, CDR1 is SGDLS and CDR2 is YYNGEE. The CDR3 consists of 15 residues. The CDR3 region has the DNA TGTGCCAGCAGCGTAGGTTGGGGTACTAATGAAAAACTGTTTTTT. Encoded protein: CASSVGWGTNEKLFF.

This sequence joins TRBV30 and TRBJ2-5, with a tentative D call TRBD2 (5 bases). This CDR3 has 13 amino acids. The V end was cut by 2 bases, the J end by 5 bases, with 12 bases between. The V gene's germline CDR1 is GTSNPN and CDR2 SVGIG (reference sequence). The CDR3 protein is CAWSTGILETQYF. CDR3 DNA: TGTGCCTGGAGTACGGGGATTTTGGAGACCCAGTACTTC.

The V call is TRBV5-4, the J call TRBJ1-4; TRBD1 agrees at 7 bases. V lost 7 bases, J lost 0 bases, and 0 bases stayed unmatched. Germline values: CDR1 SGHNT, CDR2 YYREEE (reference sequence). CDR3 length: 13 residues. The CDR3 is CASGTATNEKLFF. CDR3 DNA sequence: TGTGCCAGCGGGACAGCAACTAATGAAAAACTGTTTTTT.

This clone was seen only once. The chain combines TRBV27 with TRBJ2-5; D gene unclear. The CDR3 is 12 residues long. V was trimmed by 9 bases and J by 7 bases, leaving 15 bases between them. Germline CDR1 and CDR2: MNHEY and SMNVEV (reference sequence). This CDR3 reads CASSQPIGTQYF. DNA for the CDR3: TGTGCCAGTTCACAACCAATCGGGACCCAGTACTTC.

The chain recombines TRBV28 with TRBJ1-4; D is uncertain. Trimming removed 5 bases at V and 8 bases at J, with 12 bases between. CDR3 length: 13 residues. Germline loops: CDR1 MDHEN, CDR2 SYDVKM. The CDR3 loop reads CASSPLRHEKLFF. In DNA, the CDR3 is TGTGCCAGCAGTCCCCTGAGACACGAAAAACTGTTTTTT.

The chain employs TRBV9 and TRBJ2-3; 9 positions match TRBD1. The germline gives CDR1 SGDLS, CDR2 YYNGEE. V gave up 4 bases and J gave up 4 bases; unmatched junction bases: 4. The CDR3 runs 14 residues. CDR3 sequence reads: CASSPRTGADTQYF. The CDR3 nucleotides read TGTGCCAGCAGCCCCCGGACAGGGGCAGATACGCAGTATTTT.

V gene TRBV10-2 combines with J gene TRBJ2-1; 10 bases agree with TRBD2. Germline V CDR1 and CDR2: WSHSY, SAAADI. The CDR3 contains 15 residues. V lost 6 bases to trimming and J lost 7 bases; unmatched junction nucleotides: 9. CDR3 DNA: TGCGCCAGCAGGGATAGCGGGAGGTTGAGGAATGAGCAGTTCTTC. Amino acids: CASRDSGRLRNEQFF.

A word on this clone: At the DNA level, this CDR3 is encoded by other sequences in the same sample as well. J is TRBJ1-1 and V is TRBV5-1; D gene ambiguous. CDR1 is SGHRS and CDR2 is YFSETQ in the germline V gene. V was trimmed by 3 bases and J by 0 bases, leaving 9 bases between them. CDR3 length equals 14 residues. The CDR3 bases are TGCGCCAGCAGCTGGGGAGAGTTGAACACTGAAGCTTTCTTT. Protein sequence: CASSWGELNTEAFF.